The clone carrying this T cell receptor beta chain showed up just a few times. The germline V and J ends were trimmed by 4 bases and 2 bases, with 14 bases remaining between them. Looked up from germline, CDR1 is MGHRA and CDR2 is YSYEKL. The CDR3 contains 15 residues. Preparation of the TCRbeta library was carried out with unique molecular identifiers. TCRdb processed the PCR reads anew with MiXCR; each CDR3 protein has one entry. The data hold 210,000 or so distinct CDR3 sequences, with roughly a tenth observed a single time. The entry originates in a study of T-cell reconstitution after alpha-beta-depleted transplantation in children.

The clonotype comes from a human donor who donated a stem cell graft to a child with acute lymphoblastic leukemia. The chain combines TRBV4-1 with TRBJ1-2; tentatively, D is TRBD1 (5 bases). This specimen was PBMCs from the stem cell graft donor, taken from the stem cell graft. As DNA, the CDR3 is TGCGCCAGCAGCCCTCGGGCGGAGGGGAACTATGGCTACACCTTC. This sequence encodes CASSPRAEGNYGYTF.